A selection of T cell receptor beta chains follows, all from one sample in a study of blood T cell repertoires in COVID-19. Repertoires were generated with immunoSEQ multiplex PCR, while TCRdb's copy carries only in-frame clones and drops some. The repertoire holds under 300,000 clones, with about 88% as singletons. Sequencing used peripheral blood. The receptor set was obtained from a woman aged 40 to 50 who had recovered from COVID-19. The CDR3 runs from the conserved cysteine through the conserved F or W. D genes are given only for firm matches. Size is omitted from some rows. Given values are once, few, many or a class for expanded clones.

d_gene: NA
abundance: NA
v_gene: TRBV5-1
j_gene: TRBJ1-4
CDR3nt: TGCGCCAGCAGCTTGGATTCAGGGGATGGAGAAAAACTGTTTTTT
CDR3aa: CASSLDSGDGEKLFF

d_gene: NA
abundance: once
v_gene: TRBV6-6
j_gene: TRBJ1-1
CDR3nt: TGTGCCAGCAGAACGGGACTTGAAGCTTTCTTT
CDR3aa: CASRTGLEAFF

d_gene: NA
abundance: NA
v_gene: TRBV28
j_gene: TRBJ1-2
CDR3nt: TGTGCCAGCAGTTCCCAGGGTGGGGGCTACACCTTC
CDR3aa: CASSSQGGGYTF

d_gene: NA
abundance: NA
v_gene: TRBV5-1
j_gene: TRBJ2-3
CDR3nt: TGCGCCAGCAGCATTGTTATGACAGATACGCAGTATTTT
CDR3aa: CASSIVMTDTQYF

d_gene: NA
abundance: NA
v_gene: TRBV28
j_gene: TRBJ2-7
CDR3nt: TGTGCCAGCAGTGGGGAAGAGCAAGACAGTACCTACGAGCAGTACTTC
CDR3aa: CASSGEEQDSTYEQYF

d_gene: TRBD2
abundance: NA
v_gene: TRBV10-3
j_gene: TRBJ2-3
CDR3nt: TGTGCCATCAGTGAGGGGACTAGCGGGAGCACAGATACGCAGTATTTT
CDR3aa: CAISEGTSGSTDTQYF

d_gene: TRBD2
abundance: NA
v_gene: TRBV9
j_gene: TRBJ2-3
CDR3nt: TGTGCCAGCAGCGTAGAAACGGGCGGGAGCGCAGATACGCAGTATTTT
CDR3aa: CASSVETGGSADTQYF

d_gene: TRBD1
abundance: NA
v_gene: TRBV5-4
j_gene: TRBJ1-2
CDR3nt: TGTGCCAGCAGCGGGGACGGACAGGGGATAAACTATGGCTACACCTTC
CDR3aa: CASSGDGQGINYGYTF

d_gene: TRBD1
abundance: NA
v_gene: TRBV6-5
j_gene: TRBJ1-2
CDR3nt: TGTGCCAGCTGGAAGGGATCGACAGGGAACTATGGCTACACCTTC
CDR3aa: CASWKGSTGNYGYTF

d_gene: NA
abundance: NA
v_gene: TRBV7-2
j_gene: TRBJ2-3
CDR3nt: TGTGCCAGCAAGAGGGGCACAGATACGCAGTATTTT
CDR3aa: CASKRGTDTQYF

d_gene: NA
abundance: once
v_gene: TRBV7-9
j_gene: TRBJ2-2
CDR3nt: TGTGCCAGCAGCTTAGTAACAGCCGGGGAGCTGTTTTTT
CDR3aa: CASSLVTAGELFF

d_gene: NA
abundance: NA
v_gene: TRBV7-9
j_gene: TRBJ1-2
CDR3nt: TGTGCCAGCAGCTTGGACAGTAACTATGGCTACACCTTC
CDR3aa: CASSLDSNYGYTF

d_gene: TRBD1
abundance: NA
v_gene: TRBV27
j_gene: TRBJ2-7
CDR3nt: TGTGCCAGCAGTTCGACGACAGGGACGAGGAGCTACGAGCAGTACTTC
CDR3aa: CASSSTTGTRSYEQYF

d_gene: NA
abundance: NA
v_gene: TRBV5-4
j_gene: TRBJ1-6
CDR3nt: TGTGCCAGCAGCTTAGGCAGGGGTTCGGATTCACCCCTCCACTTT
CDR3aa: CASSLGRGSDSPLHF

d_gene: NA
abundance: NA
v_gene: TRBV5-8
j_gene: TRBJ1-1
CDR3nt: TGTGCCAGCAGCTTGGTGGGGGGGCTCACTGAAGCTTTCTTT
CDR3aa: CASSLVGGLTEAFF

d_gene: NA
abundance: NA
v_gene: TRBV4-3
j_gene: TRBJ1-3
CDR3nt: TGCGCCAGCAGCCACCATGACAGGCAGAGCTCTGGAAACACCATATATTTT
CDR3aa: CASSHHDRQSSGNTIYF

d_gene: NA
abundance: NA
v_gene: TRBV5-8
j_gene: TRBJ1-5
CDR3nt: TGTGCCAGCAGCTCGGTTAACAGGGTCAATCAGCCCCAGCATTTT
CDR3aa: CASSSVNRVNQPQHF

d_gene: TRBD1
abundance: once
v_gene: TRBV6-5
j_gene: TRBJ2-7
CDR3nt: TGTGCCAGCAGGACAGGGGGATTCTACGAGCAGTACTTC
CDR3aa: CASRTGGFYEQYF

d_gene: TRBD1
abundance: NA
v_gene: TRBV18
j_gene: TRBJ2-3
CDR3nt: TGTGCCAGCTCACGGGACAGGGCTAGCACAGATACGCAGTATTTT
CDR3aa: CASSRDRASTDTQYF

d_gene: NA
abundance: NA
v_gene: TRBV30
j_gene: TRBJ2-7
CDR3nt: TGTGCCTGGAGTACCCAGCAGGGCTACGAGCAGTACTTC
CDR3aa: CAWSTQQGYEQYF

d_gene: TRBD2
abundance: NA
v_gene: TRBV5-6
j_gene: TRBJ2-3
CDR3nt: TGTGCCAGCAGCTCCCGCTTAGGATGGCGGGGGGGGAGTGCAGATACGCAGTATTTT
CDR3aa: CASSSRLGWRGGSADTQYF

d_gene: NA
abundance: NA
v_gene: TRBV5-1
j_gene: TRBJ2-7
CDR3nt: TGCGCCAGCAGCTTGGGGGTTCTGGGGGCAAACGAGCAGTACTTC
CDR3aa: CASSLGVLGANEQYF

d_gene: TRBD1
abundance: NA
v_gene: TRBV19
j_gene: TRBJ1-5
CDR3nt: TGTGCCAGTAGTCTCACCGGGACAGGGGGCCAGCGGCTCATCAAGCCCCAGCATTTT
CDR3aa: CASSLTGTGGQRLIKPQHF

d_gene: NA
abundance: NA
v_gene: TRBV11-2
j_gene: TRBJ1-6
CDR3nt: TGTGCCAGCAGCTCCAGGGGCTCCTATAATTCACCCCTCCACTTT
CDR3aa: CASSSRGSYNSPLHF

d_gene: TRBD1
abundance: once
v_gene: TRBV6-5
j_gene: TRBJ2-7
CDR3nt: TGTGCCAGCAAACTGGCGGACAGGGGTTCCTACGAGCAGTACTTC
CDR3aa: CASKLADRGSYEQYF

d_gene: TRBD2
abundance: NA
v_gene: TRBV4-2
j_gene: TRBJ2-5
CDR3nt: TGTGCCAGCAGCCAAGATCCTAGGTGGAGCGGGGGAGGGGAGACCCAGTACTTC
CDR3aa: CASSQDPRWSGGGETQYF

d_gene: NA
abundance: NA
v_gene: TRBV19
j_gene: TRBJ2-7
CDR3nt: TGTGCCAGTAGTATTACAGGAGCCTCCTACGAGCAGTACTTC
CDR3aa: CASSITGASYEQYF

d_gene: NA
abundance: NA
v_gene: TRBV7-9
j_gene: TRBJ2-2
CDR3nt: TGTGCCAGCAGCTCAAGCCCTAGTCTGAACACCGGGGAGCTGTTTTTT
CDR3aa: CASSSSPSLNTGELFF

d_gene: TRBD1
abundance: NA
v_gene: TRBV19
j_gene: TRBJ1-6
CDR3nt: TGTGCCAGTACCCGGGACAGAGGATATTCACCCCTCCACTTT
CDR3aa: CASTRDRGYSPLHF

d_gene: NA
abundance: few
v_gene: TRBV24-1
j_gene: TRBJ1-2
CDR3nt: TGTGCCACCAGTGATAACAGGAGGGGAGGCTACACCTTC
CDR3aa: CATSDNRRGGYTF

d_gene: NA
abundance: few
v_gene: TRBV20-1
j_gene: TRBJ2-2
CDR3nt: TGCAGTGCTAGTTCTAGCAGTCACGGGGAGCTGTTTTTT
CDR3aa: CSASSSSHGELFF

d_gene: TRBD2
abundance: NA
v_gene: TRBV7-3
j_gene: TRBJ2-1
CDR3nt: TGTGCCAGCAGCCAAGGCCCTGGGGTAGCGGGAGGGTTCTTC
CDR3aa: CASSQGPGVAGGFF

d_gene: TRBD1
abundance: NA
v_gene: TRBV18
j_gene: TRBJ2-3
CDR3nt: TGTGCCAGCTCATCCCGGGACAGGGGAGGGCGAACAGATACGCAGTATTTT
CDR3aa: CASSSRDRGGRTDTQYF

d_gene: TRBD1
abundance: NA
v_gene: TRBV5-4
j_gene: TRBJ2-3
CDR3nt: TGTGCCAGCAGCCAGGGGGCTATAGTAGATACGCAGTATTTT
CDR3aa: CASSQGAIVDTQYF

d_gene: NA
abundance: NA
v_gene: TRBV7-9
j_gene: TRBJ1-2
CDR3nt: TGTGCCAGCAGCCGCGAGGCGGCTAACTATGGCTACACCTTC
CDR3aa: CASSREAANYGYTF

d_gene: TRBD1
abundance: NA
v_gene: TRBV7-2
j_gene: TRBJ1-2
CDR3nt: TGTGCCAGCAGCCAGCAACAGGGGGCTGGCTATGGCTACACCTTC
CDR3aa: CASSQQQGAGYGYTF